The clone carrying this T cell receptor (beta chain) was seen many times. Its antigen is as yet unknown. This sample is part of a study of blood T cells in healthy people across ages. Study-wide points: Unsorted PBMCs blocked a conclusive comparison of naive and antigen-experienced cells. When set beside aged donors, long-lived donors presented more naive CD4+ cells and higher diversity. Donor CMV status was unknown, possibly confounding expanded clonotype changes.

Primers used in a second PCR of roughly 7 to 11 cycles were a sample-barcoded 5' primer and a J-beta primer mix. A tag from a template-switch adaptor with 12 random nucleotides marked each cDNA molecule. MiXCR, applied by TCRdb to the 5' RACE reads, yields one record per CDR3 protein. The repertoire consists of 1.5 million to 2 million distinct CDR3 sequences, with 25% to 30% occurring once and the leading ten covering 7.7%. Sequencing was performed on blood. The clonotype was recovered from a woman in her 30s in good health.

CDR3 bases: TGCAGTGCTAGATCGGGACAGGGGGCTGGAGAGACCCAGTACTTC. This codes for CSARSGQGAGETQYF. The chain combines TRBV20-1 with TRBJ2-5, with 12 bases matching TRBD1. J gave up 4 bases and V 2 bases, and 5 bases lay outside the gene matches. This CDR3 spans 15 amino acids. Germline lookup yields CDR1 DFQATT and CDR2 SNEGSKA (reference sequence).